Listed here is a single T cell receptor (beta chain). This specimen belongs to a study of blood T cell repertoires in COVID-19. Background on the study: From the United States, Italy and Spain came samples of acute and convalescent COVID-19. PBMCs, B-cell-depleted T cells, or T cells were the source of the cDNA or gDNA that made up the material.

The V end was cut by 6 bases, the J end by 6 bases, with 12 bases between. Germline V gene sequence: CDR1 MNHEY, CDR2 SVGAGI. The CDR3 is 14 amino acids. The Seattle site enrolled patients during active infection and followed them longitudinally. Sequencing used immunoSEQ multiplex PCR; TCRdb keeps in-frame clones, though not all of them. The sample records about 170,000 clones, more than 75% being singletons. The TCR sequence derives from a man younger than 30 with COVID-19, enrolled during active disease. The sequencing sample was made of peripheral blood. The chain employs TRBV6-5 and TRBJ1-6; TRBD1 might be the D (6 bases). CDR3 nucleotides: TGTGCCAGCAGACAGGGTGAAGGTAATTCACCCCTCCACTTT. Protein sequence: CASRQGEGNSPLHF.